This passage covers 21 T cell receptor beta chains from one sample sequenced in a study of early T cells in non-severe SARS-CoV-2 infection. From the 5' RACE reads, TCRdb called clonotypes with MiXCR, one entry per CDR3 protein. There are tens of thousands of distinct CDR3 sequences in the sample; approximately 9.2% occur only once, and around 15% lies in the top ten. This sample comprised whole blood, obtained at baseline. The receptors here all came from an adult who was a healthcare worker with PCR-confirmed SARS-CoV-2 infection or an uninfected control (not recorded which).

The rearrangement uses TRBV4-2 and TRBJ2-7; 8 bases agree with TRBD1. The CDR3 extends over 15 amino acids. V was pared by 0 bases and J by 6 bases, with 7 bases of the junction left unmatched. Germline V gives CDR1 LGHNA, CDR2 YNFKEQ. This chain's CDR3 is CASSQDWQGALEQYF. The CDR3 nucleotides are TGTGCCAGCAGCCAAGATTGGCAGGGGGCCCTCGAGCAGTACTTC.

Ten or more counts support this clonotype. The chain carries TRBV5-1 and TRBJ2-1; maybe TRBD1 (6 bases). Germline-derived CDR1 and CDR2 are SGHRS and YFSETQ. Trimming removed 7 bases from V and 0 bases from J, with 17 bases in between. CDR3 size: 16 residues. This CDR3 is CASSRQTGSSYNEQFF. CDR3 nucleotide sequence: TGCGCCAGCTCCCGCCAAACAGGGAGCTCCTACAATGAGCAGTTCTTC.

This clonotype was detected only a few times. The chain recombines TRBV10-1 with TRBJ1-1; D is undetermined. The CDR3 extends over 13 amino acids. V lost 5 bases and J lost 5, with 12 bases in between. CDR1 and CDR2 from the germline V gene are WNHNN and SYGVQD (reference sequence). CDR3 in DNA: TGCGCCAGCAGTTTACAGCGAGGGACTGAAGCTTTCTTT. It codes for CASSLQRGTEAFF.

The table lists this clonotype with a few counts. The chain has TRBV7-2 and TRBJ2-1; a weak D match, TRBD1 (5 bases). CDR1 is SGHTA, CDR2 FQGNSA, per germline. The CDR3 has 14 residues. V was cut by 2 bases and J by 5 bases, with 10 bases left in between. CDR3 in amino acids: CASSLQSGNNEQFF. The CDR3 bases are TGTGCCAGCAGCTTACAGTCAGGGAACAATGAGCAGTTCTTC.

V is TRBV5-8 and J is TRBJ1-1; no clear D. The V and J ends lost 4 bases and 0 bases respectively, with 7 bases between them. Germline V gene sequence: CDR1 SGHTS, CDR2 YDEGEE. There are 13 residues in the CDR3. The CDR3 sequence is CASSREVNTEAFF. CDR3 DNA sequence: TGTGCCAGCAGCAGGGAGGTGAACACTGAAGCTTTCTTT.

This clonotype was found a few times. This chain links TRBV7-2 with TRBJ2-7; no clear D. This CDR3 is 14 amino acids long. V dropped 5 bases and J dropped 5 bases, with 16 bases sitting between them. CDR1 SGHTA and CDR2 FQGNSA come from the germline V gene. The CDR3 nucleotides are TGTGCCAGCAGCCCTAAAAGAAGCCTACACGAGCAGTACTTC. This translates into CASSPKRSLHEQYF.

There are a few counts of this clonotype. The V gene is TRBV12-3 or TRBV12-4, the J gene TRBJ1-3, with TRBD1 matching over 8 bases. With V trimmed by 4 bases and J by 0 bases, 2 bases remained unmatched. CDR3 length equals 15 residues. The CDR3 protein is CASSYGQGSGNTIYF. The CDR3 coding sequence is TGTGCCAGCAGTTATGGACAGGGCTCTGGAAACACCATATATTTT.

There are a few counts of this clonotype. The chain recombines TRBV12-3 or TRBV12-4 with TRBJ1-3, with D possibly being TRBD1 (5 bases). Trimming removed 3 bases from V and 4 bases from J, with 19 bases in between. This CDR3 has 17 amino acids. The CDR3 is CASSFDIGRVYGNTIYF. The CDR3 bases are TGTGCCAGCAGTTTCGATATCGGCAGGGTGTACGGAAACACCATATATTTT.

V and J are TRBV25-1 and TRBJ2-2; D unclear. Germline lookup yields CDR1 MGHDK and CDR2 SYGVNS. Trimming pared 8 bases from V and 6 bases from J, leaving 13 bases between. This CDR3 is built from 13 residues. CDR3 in amino acids: CASSSFGAGELFF. The CDR3 DNA sequence: TGTGCCAGCTCATCTTTTGGCGCCGGGGAGCTGTTTTTT.

This clonotype has just a few counts. The chain links TRBV5-1 to TRBJ2-1, with 7 bases lining up with TRBD2. This CDR3 contains 15 residues. With 4 bases clipped from V and 1 base from J, the junction kept 5 bases outside the gene matches. CDR1 and CDR2 from the germline V gene are SGHRS and YFSETQ. This chain's CDR3 is CASSPGLVSYNEQFF. The CDR3 region has the DNA TGCGCCAGCAGCCCAGGACTAGTATCCTACAATGAGCAGTTCTTC.

The DNA for the CDR3 is TGTGCCAGCAGGCTTACATACGAGCAGTACTTC. Residues: CASRLTYEQYF. The chain carries TRBV2 and TRBJ2-7; D remains ambiguous. Germline lookup yields CDR1 SNHLY and CDR2 FYNNEI. The CDR3 has 11 residues. V lost 6 bases to trimming and J lost 4 bases, with 7 bases between them.

By sample share, this clonotype is medium-sized. V gene TRBV12-3 or TRBV12-4 combines with J gene TRBJ2-7, with D hard to call. The V gene lost 0 bases and the J gene lost 5 bases, with 5 bases spanning the gap. The CDR3 extends over 12 amino acids. CDR3 sequence reads: CASSLALDEQYF. The DNA for the CDR3 is TGTGCCAGCAGTTTAGCTCTGGACGAGCAGTACTTC.

This clonotype has just a few counts. This sequence joins TRBV9 and TRBJ2-5, with 9 bases aligning to TRBD2. This CDR3 comprises 13 residues. Per germline, CDR1 SGDLS and CDR2 YYNGEE. V gave up 5 bases and J gave up 5 bases; unmatched junction bases: 4. CDR3 in amino acids: CASSGGLAETQYF. The CDR3 DNA reads TGTGCCAGCAGTGGGGGACTAGCCGAGACCCAGTACTTC. The full variable domain, in which reference TRBV9 and TRBJ2-5 provide the parts outside the CDR3, is DSGVTQTPKHLITATGQRVTLRCSPRSGDLSVYWYQQSLDQGLQFLIQYYNGEERAKGNILERFSAQQFPDLHSELNLSSLELGDSALYFCASSGGLAETQYFGPGTRLLVL.

The chain combines TRBV7-2 with TRBJ2-1, with D maybe TRBD2 (6 bases). The CDR3 loop spans 15 amino acids. The germline V and J ends were trimmed by 8 bases and 0 bases, with 14 bases remaining between them. CDR1 SGHTA and CDR2 FQGNSA come from the germline V gene. In DNA form, the CDR3 reads TGTGCCAGCCGCGGGACTCGTAGCTCCTACAATGAGCAGTTCTTC. Amino acids: CASRGTRSSYNEQFF. Filled out from reference TRBV7-2 and TRBJ2-1, the complete variable domain reads GAGVSQSPSNKVTEKGKDVELRCDPISGHTALYWYRQSLGQGLEFLIYFQGNSAPDKSGLPSDRFSAERTGGSVSTLTIQRTQQEDSAVYLCASRGTRSSYNEQFFGPGTRLTVL.

This clonotype was found many times. V usage is TRBV2 and J usage is TRBJ2-4, with 7 bases lining up with TRBD1. J gave up 9 bases and V 6 bases, and 11 bases lay outside the gene matches. Germline-derived CDR1 and CDR2 are SNHLY and FYNNEI. The CDR3 loop spans 14 amino acids. DNA for the CDR3: TGTGCCAGCAGCACGACAGGGAGTTCAGGCATTCAGTACTTC. Its translation: CASSTTGSSGIQYF.

The chain links TRBV6-2 or TRBV6-3 to TRBJ1-2, with D perhaps TRBD1 (5 bases). The CDR3 covers 14 residues. CDR1 is MNHEY, CDR2 SVGEGT, per germline. V was cut by 5 bases and J by 0 bases, with 10 bases left in between. The CDR3: CASSHDSTNYGYTF. The CDR3 coding sequence is TGTGCCAGCAGTCACGACAGTACTAACTATGGCTACACCTTC.

The V and J genes are TRBV18 and TRBJ1-1; D gene unclear. CDR1 and CDR2 (germline): KGHSH, LQKENI. The length of the CDR3 is 15 residues. Trimming pared 0 bases from V and 3 bases from J, leaving 11 bases between. For the CDR3, the DNA is TGTGCCAGCTCACCACCAATGGGTCAGCACACTGAAGCTTTCTTT. It specifies CASSPPMGQHTEAFF. The full variable domain, completed using reference TRBV18 and TRBJ1-1, is NAGVMQNPRHLVRRRGQEARLRCSPMKGHSHVYWYRQLPEEGLKFMVYLQKENIIDESGMPKERFSAEFPKEGPSILRIQQVVRGDSAAYFCASSPPMGQHTEAFFGQGTRLTVV.

The rearrangement uses TRBV11-2 and TRBJ1-4, with D maybe TRBD1 (6 bases). The CDR3 runs to 13 residues. CDR1 and CDR2 from the germline V gene are SGHAT and FQNNGV. The V and J ends lost 10 bases and 7 bases respectively, with 16 bases between them. The CDR3 sequence is CATARGAGEKLFF. In nucleotides, the CDR3 is TGTGCCACCGCCCGGGGGGCCGGTGAAAAACTGTTTTTT. The whole variable domain, filled in from reference TRBV11-2 and TRBJ1-4, reads EAGVAQSPRYKIIEKRQSVAFWCNPISGHATLYWYQQILGQGPKLLIQFQNNGVVDDSQLPKDRFSAERLKGVDSTLKIQPAKLEDSAVYLCATARGAGEKLFFGSGTQLSVL.

Many counts were recorded for this clonotype. This chain uses TRBV2 with TRBJ2-4, with 10 bases that match TRBD2. The CDR3 loop spans 16 amino acids. Trimming at V came to 2 bases and at J to 2 bases, leaving 3 bases not matched to a gene. Germline loops: CDR1 SNHLY, CDR2 FYNNEI. The CDR3 nucleotides read TGTGCCAGCAGTGAACAAGCGGGAGGGCCCAAAAACATTCAGTACTTC. Amino acids: CASSEQAGGPKNIQYF.

In this sample, this clonotype turned up many times. The chain uses TRBV5-1 and TRBJ1-2, with D perhaps TRBD1 (5 bases). The germline V gene has CDR1 SGHRS and CDR2 YFSETQ. The CDR3 totals 14 residues. Trimming left V 5 bases short and J 1 base short, with 12 bases between. CDR3 nucleotides: TGCGCCAGCAGTCACGACAGTATTAACTATGGCTACACCTTC. Its translation is CASSHDSINYGYTF.

V and J are TRBV7-6 and TRBJ2-7, with D uncertain. The V and J ends lost 4 bases and 3 bases respectively, with 10 bases between them. The CDR3 sequence is 13 residues long. CDR1 is SGHVS and CDR2 is FNYEAQ in the germline V gene. CDR3 sequence (DNA): TGTGCCAGCAGCTACGGTCAGGACTACGAGCAGTACTTC. Protein product: CASSYGQDYEQYF.